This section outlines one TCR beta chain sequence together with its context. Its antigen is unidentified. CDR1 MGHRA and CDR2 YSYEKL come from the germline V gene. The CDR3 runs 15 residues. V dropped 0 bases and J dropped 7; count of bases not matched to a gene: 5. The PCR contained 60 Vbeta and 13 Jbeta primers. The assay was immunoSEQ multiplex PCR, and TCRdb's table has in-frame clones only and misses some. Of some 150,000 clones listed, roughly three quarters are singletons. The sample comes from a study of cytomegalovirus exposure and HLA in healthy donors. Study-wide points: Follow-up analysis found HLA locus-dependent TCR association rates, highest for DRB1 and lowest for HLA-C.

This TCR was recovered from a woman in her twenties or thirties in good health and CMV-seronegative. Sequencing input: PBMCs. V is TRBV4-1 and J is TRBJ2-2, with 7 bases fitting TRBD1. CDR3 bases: TGCGCCAGCAGCCAAGATGCACAGGGGCACGGGGAGCTGTTTTTT. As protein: CASSQDAQGHGELFF.